These 22 T cell receptor beta chains were sequenced from one sample in a study of response to subunit inactivated influenza vaccine (dated by TCRdb to the late 2010s). The protocol used for the library was RT-PCR. Reads for this sample came from an Illumina HiSeq 2500. In TCRdb, the public reads were trimmed at Q25 with fastp and aligned with MiXCR, with productive beta chains retained. Identical CDR3 proteins give one entry, which carries the most common genes and DNA. This sample lists 500,000 to 600,000 distinct CDR3 sequences; approximately 15% were detected once. The top ten hold less than 4% of the sample. Source: CD4+ T cells sorted from PBMCs, taken around 25 months after vaccination. The receptors were gathered from a man aged 50 to 69 who received an inactivated influenza vaccine. Donor details come from another sample of the same person, matched by shared clones.

Here the CDR3 DNA reads TGTGCCAGCAGCGCCAGGGGGAATGAGCAGTTCTTC. Amino acid sequence: CASSARGNEQFF. J is TRBJ2-1 and V is TRBV5-6, with 7 bases that match TRBD1. This CDR3 region has 12 residues. Germline V CDR1 and CDR2: SGHDT, YYEEEE. V lost 4 bases and J lost 7; bases outside the gene matches: 2.

The J gene is TRBJ2-5, the V gene TRBV5-5; the match to TRBD2 covers 8 bases. This CDR3 contains 14 residues. Germline trimming cut 4 bases from V and 5 bases from J; bases unmatched to any gene: 7. Germline lookup yields CDR1 SGHKS and CDR2 YYEKEE (reference sequence). The CDR3 protein is CASSPGGSWETQYF. The CDR3 DNA is TGTGCCAGCAGCCCGGGGGGGAGTTGGGAGACCCAGTACTTC. The full variable domain, in which reference TRBV5-5 and TRBJ2-5 provide the parts outside the CDR3, is DAGVTQSPTHLIKTRGQQVTLRCSPISGHKSVSWYQQVLGQGPQFIFQYYEKEERGRGNFPDRFSARQFPNYSSELNVNALLLGDSALYLCASSPGGSWETQYFGPGTRLLVL.

This clonotype turned up a few times. This chain joins TRBV9 and TRBJ2-1; 11 bases match TRBD2. Germline V gene sequence: CDR1 SGDLS, CDR2 YYNGEE. V lost 1 base and J lost 5; bases outside the gene matches: 8. The CDR3 is made up of 17 amino acids. CDR3 coding DNA: TGTGCCAGCAGCGTAAGGTCACTAGCGGGAGCTGACAATGAGCAGTTCTTC. It specifies CASSVRSLAGADNEQFF. The whole variable domain, filled in from reference TRBV9 and TRBJ2-1, reads DSGVTQTPKHLITATGQRVTLRCSPRSGDLSVYWYQQSLDQGLQFLIQYYNGEERAKGNILERFSAQQFPDLHSELNLSSLELGDSALYFCASSVRSLAGADNEQFFGPGTRLTVL.

In this sample, this clonotype turned up many times. V is TRBV12-3 or TRBV12-4 and J is TRBJ2-5; D gene unclear. The CDR3 covers 13 residues. V gave up 3 bases and J gave up 1 base, with 6 bases separating them. CDR3 loop: CASSFAGQETQYF. In DNA, the CDR3 is TGTGCCAGCAGTTTTGCAGGCCAAGAGACCCAGTACTTC.

The J gene is TRBJ1-1, the V gene TRBV29-1, with 7 positions matching TRBD1. CDR3 length: 12 residues. V lost 4 bases to trimming and J lost 5 bases; unmatched junction nucleotides: 4. Germline V gene lookup returns CDR1 SQVTM and CDR2 ANQGSEA. The chain's CDR3 is CSVGEGATEAFF. For the CDR3, the DNA is TGCAGCGTTGGAGAGGGGGCGACTGAAGCTTTCTTT.

The chain has TRBV25-1 and TRBJ1-5; D may be TRBD1 (6 bases). Germline V gene data show CDR1 as MGHDK and CDR2 as SYGVNS. The length of the CDR3 is 16 residues. Trimming cost V 4 bases and J 2 bases, with 15 bases left between them. The CDR3 region has the DNA TGTGCCAGCAGTGCTCTGGAGGGGGGCGGCAATCAGCCCCAGCATTTT. It yields the protein CASSALEGGGNQPQHF.

The chain employs TRBV4-3 and TRBJ2-1; 11 bases are shared with TRBD2. Unmatched junction bases numbered 8, after V lost 0 bases and J lost 10 bases. Looked up from germline, CDR1 is LGHNA and CDR2 is YSLEER. The CDR3 contains 16 residues. CDR3 sequence: CASSQDPKLAGGEQFF. The DNA for the CDR3 is TGCGCCAGCAGCCAAGACCCGAAGCTAGCGGGGGGAGAGCAGTTCTTC.

The chain has TRBV4-2 and TRBJ2-6; D unresolved. The V and J ends lost 2 bases and 2 bases respectively, with 10 bases between them. CDR1 is LGHNA, CDR2 YNFKEQ, per germline. The CDR3 covers 16 residues. This CDR3 is CASSQPQRTGANVLTF. The CDR3 bases are TGTGCCAGCAGCCAACCACAACGCACTGGGGCCAACGTCCTGACTTTC.

The chain has TRBV25-1 and TRBJ2-5; unclear D gene. The CDR3 consists of 14 residues. Germline-derived CDR1 and CDR2 are MGHDK and SYGVNS. V was cut by 5 bases and J by 0 bases, with 10 bases left in between. For the CDR3, the DNA is TGTGCCAGCAGTCCAAGGACGTACCAAGAGACCCAGTACTTC. Translated, it gives CASSPRTYQETQYF.

This clonotype was found many times. This CDR3 reads CASSLSTASRNTEAFF. Here the CDR3 DNA reads TGCGCCAGCAGCTTGAGTACAGCTTCGAGGAACACTGAAGCTTTCTTT. This rearrangement joins TRBV5-1 to TRBJ1-1; D is undetermined. This CDR3 comprises 16 residues. V shed 1 base and J shed 1 base, with 14 bases lying between them. CDR1 and CDR2 from the germline V gene are SGHRS and YFSETQ.

The V gene is TRBV19, the J gene TRBJ2-4; the D gene is possibly TRBD1 (6 bases). The CDR3 loop spans 15 amino acids. V gave up 3 bases and J gave up 2 bases, with 11 bases separating them. Looked up from germline, CDR1 is LNHDA and CDR2 is SQIVND (reference sequence). Written as DNA, the CDR3 is TGTGCCAGTAGTATTCCGACAGGTTCCAAAAACATTCAGTACTTC. Translated: CASSIPTGSKNIQYF.

The table lists this clonotype with a few counts. The chain employs TRBV20-1 and TRBJ2-1, with 11 bases matching TRBD2. The germline V gene encodes CDR1 DFQATT and CDR2 SNEGSKA (reference sequence). The junction had 8 bases not matched to a gene; V was cut back by 5 bases and J by 8 bases. The CDR3 spans 14 residues. CDR3 loop: CSAPLAGGGDEQFF. The CDR3 DNA reads as TGCAGTGCTCCTCTAGCGGGGGGCGGGGATGAGCAGTTCTTC.

The chain employs TRBV5-1 and TRBJ1-1; TRBD1 might be the D (6 bases). Germline V CDR1 and CDR2: SGHRS, YFSETQ. V shed 1 base and J shed 4 bases, with 14 bases lying between them. The CDR3 spans 15 residues. CDR3 nucleotides: TGCGCCAGCAGCTTGTTGGTAAGAGGGGGCACTGAAGCTTTCTTT. Translation gives CASSLLVRGGTEAFF.

This clonotype has more than one count but fewer than ten. The chain has TRBV7-2 and TRBJ1-4, with no clear D. V was trimmed by 1 base and J by 7 bases, leaving 19 bases between them. Germline values: CDR1 SGHTA, CDR2 FQGNSA. There are 17 residues in the CDR3. In nucleotides, the CDR3 is TGTGCCAGCAGCTTAGGGTGGTCCGGGAAAGGAGGTGAAAAACTGTTTTTT. It encodes CASSLGWSGKGGEKLFF.

This clonotype was recorded at least ten times. This sequence joins TRBV3-1 and TRBJ1-1; D is unresolved. The germline V gene has CDR1 LGHDT and CDR2 YNNKEL (reference sequence). Between the trimmed V and J ends, which lost 1 base and 3 bases, there was a span of 12 bases. CDR3 length: 15 residues. DNA for the CDR3: TGTGCCAGCAGCCAAGCACTGAATTCCGACACTGAAGCTTTCTTT. This gives the protein CASSQALNSDTEAFF.

This clonotype was seen ten or more times. The junction differs from germline at one of its ends, possibly a read error. This sequence joins TRBV20-1 and TRBJ2-1, with TRBD2 matching 7 bases. Germline-derived CDR1 and CDR2 are DFQATT and SNEGSKA (reference sequence). The CDR3 runs 15 residues. The CDR3 protein is CSATPSSGSYHEQFF. The CDR3 nucleotides are TGCAGTGCTACGCCCTCTAGCGGTAGCTACCATGAGCAGTTCTTC.

This clonotype was counted ten times or more. CDR3 sequence reads: CSASLGQGIGNEQFF. CDR3 in DNA: TGCAGTGCTAGCCTGGGACAGGGGATCGGCAATGAGCAGTTCTTC. The chain has TRBV20-1 and TRBJ2-1, with 10 nucleotides matching TRBD1. The V segment lost 3 bases and the J segment 6 bases; nucleotides outside the gene matches: 8. The germline V gene encodes CDR1 DFQATT and CDR2 SNEGSKA (reference sequence). The CDR3 length is 15 residues.

This clonotype was recorded a few times. The gene calls are TRBV27 and TRBJ1-3; perhaps TRBD1 as D (5 bases). CDR1 and CDR2 (germline): MNHEY, SMNVEV (reference sequence). V lost 7 bases to trimming and J lost 0 bases, with 25 bases between them. CDR3 length: 19 residues. The CDR3 DNA follows: TGTGCCAGCAATTTTTTTCCAGGGACGATACAGAGCTCTGGAAACACCATATATTTT. Translation gives CASNFFPGTIQSSGNTIYF.

The chain uses TRBV3-1 and TRBJ1-2, with TRBD1 as a possible D gene (5 bases). The V end was cut by 4 bases, the J end by 4 bases, with 13 bases between. Germline lookup yields CDR1 LGHDT and CDR2 YNNKEL (reference sequence). This CDR3 comprises 14 residues. The CDR3 sequence is CASSPYGGSYGYTF. The CDR3 nucleotides are TGTGCCAGCAGCCCTTACGGGGGGAGCTATGGCTACACCTTC.

This clonotype has more than one count but fewer than ten. The CDR3 here is CASSLGYQGRSVQYF. CDR3 coding DNA: TGCGCCAGCAGCTTGGGTTACCAAGGGCGGTCTGTGCAGTACTTC. J is TRBJ2-7 and V is TRBV5-1; D is undetermined. V shed 0 bases and J shed 9 bases, with 19 bases lying between them. There are 15 residues in the CDR3. Per the germline V gene, CDR1 is SGHRS and CDR2 is YFSETQ.

This clonotype was recorded a few times. The genes are TRBV3-1 and TRBJ2-5, with TRBD2 as a possible D gene (6 bases). Trimming pared 0 bases from V and 4 bases from J, leaving 12 bases between. CDR3 length: 15 amino acids. Germline CDR1 is LGHDT and CDR2 is YNNKEL (reference sequence). The CDR3 reads CASSQDWAGLETQYF. The CDR3 DNA follows: TGTGCCAGCAGCCAAGATTGGGCGGGGTTAGAGACCCAGTACTTC.

This clonotype has just a few counts. The chain carries TRBV7-2 and TRBJ2-3; the match to TRBD2 covers 11 bases. CDR3 length equals 15 residues. V lost 5 bases, J lost 4 bases, and 5 bases stayed unmatched. Per germline, CDR1 SGHTA and CDR2 FQGNSA. The CDR3 sequence is CASSISGGAPDTQYF. The CDR3 coding sequence is TGTGCCAGCAGCATTAGCGGGGGGGCCCCAGATACGCAGTATTTT. The entire variable domain, with the rest obtained from reference TRBV7-2 and TRBJ2-3, is as follows: GAGVSQSPSNKVTEKGKDVELRCDPISGHTALYWYRQSLGQGLEFLIYFQGNSAPDKSGLPSDRFSAERTGGSVSTLTIQRTQQEDSAVYLCASSISGGAPDTQYFGPGTRLTVL.